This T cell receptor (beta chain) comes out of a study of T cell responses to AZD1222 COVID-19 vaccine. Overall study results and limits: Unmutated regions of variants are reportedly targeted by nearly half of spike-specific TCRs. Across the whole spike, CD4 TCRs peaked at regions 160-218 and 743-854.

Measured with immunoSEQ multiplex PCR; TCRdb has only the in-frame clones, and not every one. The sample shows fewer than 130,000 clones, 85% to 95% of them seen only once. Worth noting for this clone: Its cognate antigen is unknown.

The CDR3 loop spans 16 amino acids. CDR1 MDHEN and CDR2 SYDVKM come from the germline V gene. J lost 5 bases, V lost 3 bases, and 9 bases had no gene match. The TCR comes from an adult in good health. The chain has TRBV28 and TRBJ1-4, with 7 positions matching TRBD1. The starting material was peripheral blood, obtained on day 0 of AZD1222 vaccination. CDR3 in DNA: TGTGCCAGCAGTTTTCCAGGGGGAGGGGGCAATGAAAAACTGTTTTTT. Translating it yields CASSFPGGGGNEKLFF.